This TCR beta chain was obtained from a study of OX40 agonist ivuxolimab in advanced cancers. Study in general: The treatment was a fully human IgG2 OX40 agonist, ivuxolimab. Dose-escalation patients had hepatocellular carcinoma, melanoma, renal cell or head and neck cancer. Study outcomes and limitations: Doses of 0.1 to 3.0 mg/kg were accompanied by clonal expansion of CD4+ and CD8+ blood T cells by week 6.

Autoimmune disease history or systemic immunosuppression excluded patients. This CDR3 has 15 residues. Per germline, CDR1 SGHDT and CDR2 YYEEEE. V gave up 2 bases and J gave up 4 bases, with 13 bases separating them. Sequenced by immunoSEQ multiplex PCR; TCRdb stores in-frame clones only, minus some. The sample carries 15,000 to 20,000 clones, less than 90% recorded once. In regard to this clone: Its antigen is not identified.

The source is an adult with an advanced solid tumor such as melanoma, head and neck, liver or kidney cancer. The sequencing here drew on CD4+ or CD8+ T cells sorted from blood, taken in a trial of the OX40 agonist ivuxolimab. V gene TRBV5-6 combines with J gene TRBJ2-1; the D gene could be TRBD1 or TRBD2 (5 bases each). The CDR3 DNA reads as TGTGCCAGCAGCTTTCTAGGGACCCTTTACAATGAGCAGTTCTTC. It specifies CASSFLGTLYNEQFF.